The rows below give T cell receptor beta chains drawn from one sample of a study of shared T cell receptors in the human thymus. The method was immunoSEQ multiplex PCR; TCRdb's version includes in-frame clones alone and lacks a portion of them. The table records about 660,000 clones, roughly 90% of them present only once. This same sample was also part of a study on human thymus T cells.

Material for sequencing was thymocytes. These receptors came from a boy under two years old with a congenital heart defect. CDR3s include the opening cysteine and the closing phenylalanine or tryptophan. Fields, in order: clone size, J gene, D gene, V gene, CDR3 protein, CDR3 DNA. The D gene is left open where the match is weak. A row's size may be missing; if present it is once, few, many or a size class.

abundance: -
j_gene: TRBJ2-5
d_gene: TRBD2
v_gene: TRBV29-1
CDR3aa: CSVERGGVLAGRHQETQYF
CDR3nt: TGCAGCGTTGAGAGAGGGGGGGTGCTAGCGGGGAGACACCAAGAGACCCAGTACTTC

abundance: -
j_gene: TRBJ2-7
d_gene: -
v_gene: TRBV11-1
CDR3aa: CASSPRIEDEQYF
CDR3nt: TGTGCCAGCAGCCCCCGTATCGAGGACGAGCAGTACTTC

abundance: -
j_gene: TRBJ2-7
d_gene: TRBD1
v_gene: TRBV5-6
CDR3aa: CASNRDRRTYEQYF
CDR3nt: TGTGCCAGCAACCGGGACAGGCGAACCTACGAGCAGTACTTC

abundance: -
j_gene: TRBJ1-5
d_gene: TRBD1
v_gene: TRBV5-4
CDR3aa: CASSRQGRQPQHF
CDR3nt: TGTGCCAGCAGCCGACAGGGAAGGCAGCCCCAGCATTTT

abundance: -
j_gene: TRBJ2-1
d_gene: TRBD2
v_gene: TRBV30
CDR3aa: CASDLGLAGLNNEQFF
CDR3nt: TGTGCCTCCGACCTAGGACTAGCGGGATTGAACAATGAGCAGTTCTTC

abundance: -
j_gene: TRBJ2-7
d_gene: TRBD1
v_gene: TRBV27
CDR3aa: CASRITGDPTHEQYF
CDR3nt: TGTGCCAGCAGGATAACAGGGGACCCAACTCACGAGCAGTACTTC

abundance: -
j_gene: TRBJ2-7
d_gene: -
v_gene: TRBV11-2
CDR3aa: CASSRSDRGRSRTPYEQYF
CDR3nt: TGTGCCAGCAGCCGCAGCGACCGAGGGAGGAGCAGGACTCCCTACGAGCAGTACTTC

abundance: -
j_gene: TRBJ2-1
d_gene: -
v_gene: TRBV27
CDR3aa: CASSLSPPTGDYNEQFF
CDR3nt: TGTGCCAGCAGTTTATCCCCCCCAACGGGGGACTACAATGAGCAGTTCTTC

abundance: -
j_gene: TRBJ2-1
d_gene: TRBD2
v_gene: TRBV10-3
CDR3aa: CAISEASGSYNEQFF
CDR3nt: TGTGCCATCAGTGAGGCTAGCGGCTCCTACAATGAGCAGTTCTTC

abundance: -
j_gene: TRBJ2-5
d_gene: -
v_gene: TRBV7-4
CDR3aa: CASSLGPGETQYF
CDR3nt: TGTGCCAGCAGCCTCGGTCCAGGGGAGACCCAGTACTTC

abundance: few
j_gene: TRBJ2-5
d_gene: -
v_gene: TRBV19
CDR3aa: CASSGDKRETQYF
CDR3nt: TGTGCCAGTAGTGGGGACAAAAGGGAGACCCAGTACTTC

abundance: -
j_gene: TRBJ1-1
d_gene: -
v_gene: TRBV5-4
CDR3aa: CASSPRGGDEAFF
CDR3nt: TGTGCCAGCAGCCCAAGGGGGGGCGATGAAGCTTTCTTT

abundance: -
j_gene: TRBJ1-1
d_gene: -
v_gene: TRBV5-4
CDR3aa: CASSLYRANTEAFF
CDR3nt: TGTGCCAGCAGCTTGTACAGGGCGAACACTGAAGCTTTCTTT

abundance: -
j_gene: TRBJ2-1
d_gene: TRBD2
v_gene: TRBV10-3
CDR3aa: CAISERDYGSYNEQFF
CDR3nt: TGTGCCATCAGTGAACGGGACTACGGCTCCTACAATGAGCAGTTCTTC

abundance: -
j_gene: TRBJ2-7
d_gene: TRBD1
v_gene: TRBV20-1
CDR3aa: CSALDRGEQYF
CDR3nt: TGCAGTGCTCTGGACAGGGGCGAGCAGTACTTC

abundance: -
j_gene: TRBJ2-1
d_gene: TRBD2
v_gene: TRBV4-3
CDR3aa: CASSQDGLQTSGITYYNEQFF
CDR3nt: TGCGCCAGCAGCCAAGATGGCCTTCAGACTAGCGGGATCACTTACTACAATGAGCAGTTCTTC

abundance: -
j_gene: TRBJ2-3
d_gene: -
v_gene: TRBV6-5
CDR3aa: CASSYPAIARTDTQYF
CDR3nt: TGTGCCAGCAGTTACCCCGCGATCGCTCGCACAGATACGCAGTATTTT

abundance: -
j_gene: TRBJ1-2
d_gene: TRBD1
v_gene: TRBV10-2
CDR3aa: CASRHRTGGYGYTF
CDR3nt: TGCGCCAGCAGACATAGGACAGGCGGGTATGGCTACACCTTC

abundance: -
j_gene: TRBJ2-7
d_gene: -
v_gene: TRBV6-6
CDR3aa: CASSSALDYEQYF
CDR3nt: TGTGCCAGCAGTTCCGCACTAGACTACGAGCAGTACTTC

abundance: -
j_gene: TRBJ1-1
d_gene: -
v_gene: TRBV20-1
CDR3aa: CSVQGNTEAFF
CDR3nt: TGCAGTGTTCAGGGGAACACTGAAGCTTTCTTT

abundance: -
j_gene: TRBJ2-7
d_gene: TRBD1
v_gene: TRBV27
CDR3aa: CASSLNRGYEQYF
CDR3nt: TGTGCCAGCAGTTTAAACAGGGGATACGAGCAGTACTTC

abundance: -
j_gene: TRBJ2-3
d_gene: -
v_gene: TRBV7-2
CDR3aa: CASSPEEGDTQYF
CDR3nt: TGTGCCAGCAGCCCGGAAGAGGGAGATACGCAGTATTTT

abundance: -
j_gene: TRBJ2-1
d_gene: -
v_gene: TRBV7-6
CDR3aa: CASSLAGGEQFF
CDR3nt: TGTGCCAGCAGCTTAGCGGGGGGTGAGCAGTTCTTC

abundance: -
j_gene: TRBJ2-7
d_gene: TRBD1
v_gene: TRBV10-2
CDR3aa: CASRSPRQGATYEQYF
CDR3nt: TGCGCCAGCAGGAGCCCACGACAGGGGGCGACCTACGAGCAGTACTTC

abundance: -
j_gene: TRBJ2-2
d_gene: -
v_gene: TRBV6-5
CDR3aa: CASSCGQNTGELFF
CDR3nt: TGTGCCAGCAGTTGCGGACAGAACACCGGGGAGCTGTTTTTT

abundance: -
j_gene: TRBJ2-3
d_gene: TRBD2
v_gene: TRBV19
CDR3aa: CASRWGSGGGTDTQYF
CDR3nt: TGTGCCAGTAGATGGGGTTCGGGAGGCGGCACAGATACGCAGTATTTT

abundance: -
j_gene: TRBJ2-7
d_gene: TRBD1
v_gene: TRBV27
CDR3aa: CASSTDRVGEQYF
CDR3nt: TGTGCCAGCAGTACCGACAGGGTCGGGGAGCAGTACTTC

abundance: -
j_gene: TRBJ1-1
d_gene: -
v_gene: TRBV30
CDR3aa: CAWSVPRTANTEAFF
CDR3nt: TGTGCCTGGAGTGTTCCCCGGACAGCCAACACTGAAGCTTTCTTT